This TCR beta chain was documented in a study of shared clonotypes between healthy human individuals. This clone was counted between two and nine times. Assay used: immunoSEQ multiplex PCR; TCRdb lists only in-frame clones, some missing. The table includes about 450,000 clones, 70% to 80% detected once. Germline V gene sequence: CDR1 MNHNS, CDR2 SASEGT. This CDR3 has 15 amino acids. The ends were cut back, 6 bases at V and 4 bases at J, with 16 bases in the middle. V usage is TRBV6-1 and J usage is TRBJ1-3; possibly TRBD1 for D (6 bases). This clonotype was sampled from a woman aged 40 to 50 in good health. Some clones in this sample may be carry-over from other donors' samples. The material sequenced was PBMCs. The CDR3 DNA is TGTGCCAGCAGGGAACTACAGGGAACGGGAAACACCATATATTTT. Amino acids: CASRELQGTGNTIYF.